This is a list of T cell receptor beta chains from one sample in a study of T-cell memory formation after mild COVID-19. A single record per CDR3 protein comes from TCRdb applying MiXCR to the 5' RACE reads. The table records fewer than 600,000 distinct CDR3 sequences, about 20% of them present only once. Material for sequencing was PBMCs or a T cell subset sorted from them (not recorded which). Receptors were obtained from an adult woman who had mild COVID-19 (a few samples of this study predate the infection). Cell type and time point are not known. The conserved cysteine and the conserved F or W are not part of the CDR3 here. The listing skips clone size in some rows; elsewhere it reads once, few, many or a size class.

CDR3aa: SVEVSERGDIQY; abundance: .; v_gene: TRBV29-1
CDR3aa: ASSLQVSTDTQY; abundance: .; v_gene: TRBV7-2
CDR3aa: ASSIGLAGTYEQY; abundance: .; v_gene: TRBV7-2
CDR3aa: SVELAGGSQPQH; abundance: few; v_gene: TRBV29-1
CDR3aa: ASSLGGPPGNTIY; abundance: few; v_gene: TRBV7-9
CDR3aa: ASSLLLARGGTDTQY; abundance: few; v_gene: TRBV5-1
CDR3aa: ASSQGQGIDQPQH; abundance: few; v_gene: TRBV5-4
CDR3aa: ARRAAEGTEAF; abundance: .; v_gene: TRBV30
CDR3aa: ASMEETQY; abundance: few; v_gene: TRBV7-9
CDR3aa: ASSLNRDTAYEQY; abundance: .; v_gene: TRBV5-1
CDR3aa: ASSPGRGPYEQY; abundance: .; v_gene: TRBV6-5
CDR3aa: AWGYRDTEAF; abundance: .; v_gene: TRBV30
CDR3aa: ASSSSGRPSYNEQF; abundance: .; v_gene: TRBV7-2
CDR3aa: ASSLYDAEAF; abundance: .; v_gene: TRBV12-3/TRBV12-4
CDR3aa: ASSPLGLRGRDNEQF; abundance: .; v_gene: TRBV7-6
CDR3aa: ASSRTGSTEAF; abundance: few; v_gene: TRBV12-3/TRBV12-4
CDR3aa: ASSLGTAISGANVLT; abundance: .; v_gene: TRBV5-6
CDR3aa: ASSSTTGAEKLF; abundance: few; v_gene: TRBV7-9
CDR3aa: ASSVGGGTNEQF; abundance: .; v_gene: TRBV2
CDR3aa: ATSELYSNQPQH; abundance: .; v_gene: TRBV24-1
CDR3aa: ASSRGQGTFYEQF; abundance: few; v_gene: TRBV27
CDR3aa: ASSLMPYGYT; abundance: few; v_gene: TRBV7-2
CDR3aa: SANPSTGKVTEAF; abundance: few; v_gene: TRBV20-1
CDR3aa: ASSSFQGANYGYT; abundance: .; v_gene: TRBV12-3/TRBV12-4
CDR3aa: ASSLMGGNTIY; abundance: .; v_gene: TRBV12-3/TRBV12-4
CDR3aa: ASSPIGHSGNTIY; abundance: .; v_gene: TRBV7-9
CDR3aa: AATPGQGSREQY; abundance: few; v_gene: TRBV6-5
CDR3aa: ASSGQGRYEQY; abundance: .; v_gene: TRBV2
CDR3aa: ASSFGRGNTLRYEQY; abundance: few; v_gene: TRBV7-2
CDR3aa: SAPAGGPTYNEQF; abundance: few; v_gene: TRBV20-1
CDR3aa: ASSVDRVNTQY; abundance: few; v_gene: TRBV6-2/TRBV6-3
CDR3aa: ASSGQGLAGDADTQY; abundance: .; v_gene: TRBV25-1
CDR3aa: SASPGRGRHPYEQY; abundance: .; v_gene: TRBV20-1
CDR3aa: ATSGINTEAF; abundance: few; v_gene: TRBV24-1
CDR3aa: ASSPRTGQETQY; abundance: many; v_gene: TRBV5-4
CDR3aa: ASSLEYNTQY; abundance: many; v_gene: TRBV18
CDR3aa: ATSREERRGYT; abundance: .; v_gene: TRBV15
CDR3aa: ASSLTSGSGELF; abundance: .; v_gene: TRBV7-9